The 3 T cell receptor beta chains given below trace back to one sample, sequenced in a study of regulatory T cells in long-lasting Graves disease. Arm-PCR of CDR3 regions with iRepertoire HTBI primers generated TCR beta libraries. A single record per CDR3 protein comes from TCRdb applying MiXCR to the multiplex PCR reads. This sample yields roughly 420,000 distinct CDR3 sequences, of which roughly 15% are seen a single time; under 30% belongs to the top ten. Time point given: newly diagnosed GD, antithyroid drugs for less than 3 months. PBMC-extracted RNA yielded the TCR library. The sample was also linked to a second study, of T cells in Graves' hyperthyroidism and ophthalmopathy.

Sequencing used peripheral blood mononuclear cells (PBMCs), obtained at new diagnosis, from a patient treated with antithyroid drugs. The source of these receptors is a young woman with Graves disease.

The genes are TRBV20-1 and TRBJ2-1; D not certain. The CDR3 is 14 amino acids. Between the trimmed V and J ends, which lost 4 bases and 0 bases, there was a span of 10 bases. CDR1 is DFQATT and CDR2 is SNEGSKA in the germline V gene (reference sequence). CDR3: CSAIYTSSYNEQFF. CDR3 coding DNA: TGCAGTGCTATCTACACGAGCTCCTACAATGAGCAGTTCTTC.

The rearrangement joins TRBV11-2 to TRBJ2-7; D possibly corresponds to TRBD2 (6 bases). The CDR3 is 15 amino acids. CDR1 and CDR2 from the germline V gene are SGHAT and FQNNGV. Trimming stripped 4 bases from V and 3 bases from J, with 16 bases between. CDR3 DNA sequence: TGTGCCAGCAGCTGGGGAGCTGGCGGGATCTACGAGCAGTACTTC. It encodes CASSWGAGGIYEQYF. The variable domain in full, with the rest retrieved from reference TRBV11-2 and TRBJ2-7, is EAGVAQSPRYKIIEKRQSVAFWCNPISGHATLYWYQQILGQGPKLLIQFQNNGVVDDSQLPKDRFSAERLKGVDSTLKIQPAKLEDSAVYLCASSWGAGGIYEQYFGPGTRLTVT.

This clonotype was detected a few times. The rearrangement links TRBV7-2 to TRBJ2-2, with D uncertain. The CDR3 spans 15 residues. The V end was cut by 2 bases, the J end by 5 bases, with 12 bases between. Germline V gene sequence: CDR1 SGHTA, CDR2 FQGNSA. CDR3 loop: CASSLRFPKTGELFF. The CDR3 nucleotides read TGTGCCAGCAGCTTAAGGTTCCCCAAGACCGGGGAGCTGTTTTTT.